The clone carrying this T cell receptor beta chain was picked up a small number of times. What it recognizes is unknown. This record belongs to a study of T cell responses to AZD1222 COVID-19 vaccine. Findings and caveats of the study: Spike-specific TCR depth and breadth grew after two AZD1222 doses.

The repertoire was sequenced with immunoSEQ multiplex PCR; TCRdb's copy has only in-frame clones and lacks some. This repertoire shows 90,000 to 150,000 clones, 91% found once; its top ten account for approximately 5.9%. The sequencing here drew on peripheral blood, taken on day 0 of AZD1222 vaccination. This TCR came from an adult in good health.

In nucleotides, the CDR3 is TGTGCCAGCAGTGACCGGGCTACCCCGAACACTGAAGCTTTCTTT. It codes for CASSDRATPNTEAFF. The chain combines TRBV6-1 with TRBJ1-1; D gene ambiguous. Trimming took off 3 bases at V and 1 base at J, with 12 bases between the two ends. This CDR3 comprises 15 residues. Germline V gene sequence: CDR1 MNHNS, CDR2 SASEGT.